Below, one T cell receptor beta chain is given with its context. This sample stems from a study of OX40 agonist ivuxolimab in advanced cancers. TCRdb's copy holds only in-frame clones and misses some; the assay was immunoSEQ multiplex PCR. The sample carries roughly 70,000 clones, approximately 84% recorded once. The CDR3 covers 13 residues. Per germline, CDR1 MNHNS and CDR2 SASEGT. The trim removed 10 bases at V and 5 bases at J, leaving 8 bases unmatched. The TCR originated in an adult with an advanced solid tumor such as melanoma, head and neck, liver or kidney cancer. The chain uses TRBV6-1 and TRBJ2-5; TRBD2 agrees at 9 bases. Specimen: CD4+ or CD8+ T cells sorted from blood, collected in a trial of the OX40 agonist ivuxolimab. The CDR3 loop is CATEGTSRETQYF. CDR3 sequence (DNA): TGTGCCACGGAGGGGACTAGCCGTGAGACCCAGTACTTC.